The clone carrying this T cell receptor (beta chain) was observed a few times. TCRdb redid the calling of the 5' RACE reads with MiXCR, one entry per CDR3 protein. Seen here are some 300,000 distinct CDR3 sequences, less than 25% observed once, and the top ten hold 3.5% to 4.5%. These data originate in a study of CD8 T cells in ankylosing spondylitis. The CDR3 length is 15 residues. V lost 0 bases, J lost 3 bases, and 10 bases lay in between. Germline V CDR1 and CDR2: KGHDR, SFDVKD. The material sequenced was blood, either unsorted or a sorted T cell fraction (not recorded which). The rearrangement joins TRBV24-1 to TRBJ2-5; no firm D call. The TCR comes from a female donor with ankylosing spondylitis or in good health (not recorded which). CDR3 DNA: TGTGCCACCAGTGATTTGCAAGAGCCAGAAGAGACCCAGTACTTC. Protein product: CATSDLQEPEETQYF.